This section outlines one TCR beta chain sequence together with its context. Its target is not known. This sample is part of a study of regulatory and conventional T cells in RAG deficiency. Findings of the study overall: Other subsets showed about 10-fold reductions, but Treg unique TCR beta sequences fell roughly 90-fold in these patients.

Blood CD4+ CD25-low CD127-high conventional T cells supplied the genomic DNA template. The protocol was immunoSEQ multiplex PCR, while the TCRdb copy is restricted to in-frame clones and leaves out a portion. The sample lists 20,000 to 25,000 clones; more than 85% were seen once. This sample was shared with a second study, whose subject was regulatory T cells. As that study records: Primers: 52 TRBV forward and 13 TRBJ reverse.

Specimen: CD4+ T cells sorted from blood. The sequence was obtained from a human donor in good health.

Here the CDR3 reads CASNSRATNEKLFF. The DNA of the CDR3 is TGTGCCAGTAATTCGCGGGCAACTAATGAAAAACTGTTTTTT. V gene TRBV19 combines with J gene TRBJ1-4, with D unresolved. Germline CDR1 reads LNHDA; CDR2 reads SQIVND (reference sequence). Trimming removed 7 bases from V and 0 bases from J, with 9 bases in between. This CDR3 has 14 amino acids.